The next 31 T cell receptor beta chains were all read from a single sample in a study of T cells after yellow fever vaccination. TCRdb re-called the 5' RACE reads through MiXCR, storing one row per CDR3 protein. The repertoire holds some 130,000 distinct CDR3 sequences, with 6.6% as singletons. The sequenced sample was CD4+ T cells sorted from PBMCs, obtained 10 days after the yellow fever booster vaccination. These receptors all stem from a man aged 30 to 45 who received the YFV17D yellow fever vaccine.

This rearrangement joins TRBV20-1 to TRBJ2-7, with 9 bases lining up with TRBD2. The germline V gene has CDR1 DFQATT and CDR2 SNEGSKA (reference sequence). The ends lost 0 bases at V and 3 bases at J; junction bases unmatched: 6. This CDR3 is 15 amino acids long. The CDR3 sequence: CSARERSGRYYEQYF. DNA for the CDR3: TGCAGTGCTAGAGAGCGAAGCGGGAGGTACTACGAGCAGTACTTC.

This clonotype has at least ten counts. This sequence joins TRBV7-9 and TRBJ2-2, with TRBD2 identical over 7 bases. The CDR3 spans 12 residues. CDR1 and CDR2 from the germline V gene are SEHNR and FQNEAQ (reference sequence). The CDR3 region is CLAGRFPGELFF. CDR3 nucleotides: TGTTTGGCCGGGAGGTTCCCCGGGGAGCTGTTTTTT.

This clonotype was picked up many times. This chain uses TRBV20-1 with TRBJ1-2, with D unresolved. V lost 3 bases to trimming and J lost 7 bases, with 18 bases between them. CDR1 is DFQATT and CDR2 is SNEGSKA in the germline V gene (reference sequence). CDR3 length equals 14 residues. The CDR3 loop reads CSASAQSPHSGYTF. The CDR3 DNA follows: TGCAGTGCTAGTGCGCAGAGTCCCCATAGTGGCTACACCTTC.

This clonotype was counted many times. The CDR3 sequence: CASSLGAADTQYF. Written as DNA, the CDR3 is TGTGCCAGCAGCTTAGGGGCGGCAGATACGCAGTATTTT. The chain employs TRBV7-9 and TRBJ2-3; the D is unclear. The germline V gene encodes CDR1 SEHNR and CDR2 FQNEAQ (reference sequence). V was shortened by 1 base and J by 4 bases, with 6 bases between the two germline ends. The CDR3 sequence is 13 residues long.

This clonotype came up many times. The V gene is TRBV5-1, the J gene TRBJ1-5; D is possibly TRBD1 (6 bases). Germline V CDR1 and CDR2: SGHRS, YFSETQ. This CDR3 contains 13 residues. V lost 0 bases to trimming and J lost 8 bases, with 9 bases between them. The CDR3 sequence is CASSLEGEEPQHF. The CDR3 nucleotides are TGCGCCAGCAGCTTGGAGGGGGAGGAGCCCCAGCATTTT.

This clonotype was observed a few times. V usage is TRBV19 and J usage is TRBJ2-1; 9 nucleotides line up with TRBD2. The CDR3 is 16 amino acids. Germline assignment: CDR1 LNHDA and CDR2 SQIVND (reference sequence). After removal of 4 bases from V and 0 bases from J, the junction contained 4 bases not matched to a gene. CDR3 protein: CASSSYSGSSYNEQFF. CDR3 coding DNA: TGTGCCAGTAGTAGCTATAGCGGGAGCTCCTACAATGAGCAGTTCTTC.

At least ten counts were recorded for this clonotype. The chain employs TRBV6-2 or TRBV6-3 and TRBJ2-5; possibly TRBD2 for D (6 bases). Germline V lookup: CDR1 MNHEY, CDR2 SVGEGT. This CDR3 is built from 12 residues. V was clipped by 5 bases and J by 4 bases, with 8 bases between them. CDR3 residues: CASSQRAETQYF. CDR3 coding DNA: TGTGCCAGCAGTCAGCGGGCAGAGACCCAGTACTTC.

This clonotype came up many times. The DNA for the CDR3 is TGTGCCAGCAGCACCCACAGTTGGCCAGGCTACACCTTC. Translating it yields CASSTHSWPGYTF. The chain combines TRBV7-9 with TRBJ1-2; the D is unclear. Germline V gene data show CDR1 as SEHNR and CDR2 as FQNEAQ (reference sequence). Trimming took 5 bases from V and 8 from J, leaving 15 bases between them. The CDR3 contains 13 residues.

This clonotype was recorded at least ten times. The V call is TRBV7-9, the J call TRBJ2-1, with D possibly matching TRBD1 (6 bases). Per germline, CDR1 SEHNR and CDR2 FQNEAQ (reference sequence). Trimming shortened V by 1 base and J by 7 bases, and 17 bases separated the two germline ends. The CDR3 is 16 residues long. Written as DNA, the CDR3 is TGTGCCAGCAGCTTAGGGACAGTAACCCTTTTGAATGAGCAGTTCTTC. It specifies CASSLGTVTLLNEQFF.

This clonotype was counted a few times. As DNA, the CDR3 is TGTGCCAGCAGCTTTCGGCGGAACTACAATGAGCAGTTCTTC. Translated: CASSFRRNYNEQFF. J is TRBJ2-1 and V is TRBV7-2; D unresolved. CDR3 length: 14 residues. The ends were cut back, 3 bases at V and 3 bases at J, with 9 bases in the middle. Germline loops: CDR1 SGHTA, CDR2 FQGNSA.

This clonotype was recorded many times. CDR3 nucleotides: TGTGCCAGCAGCTTAGGGGGGACTAGCGGGAGGAGCTCCTACAATGAGCAGTTCTTC. It specifies CASSLGGTSGRSSYNEQFF. The gene calls are TRBV11-2 and TRBJ2-1; the match to TRBD2 covers 15 bases. CDR3 length equals 19 residues. The V gene's germline CDR1 is SGHAT and CDR2 FQNNGV. J lost 0 bases, V lost 1 base, and 4 bases had no gene match.

This clonotype was counted only a few times. The V call is TRBV11-2, the J call TRBJ2-6; D is undetermined. Germline CDR1 and CDR2: SGHAT and FQNNGV. V shed 10 bases and J shed 0 bases, with 22 bases lying between them. CDR3 length: 18 amino acids. The CDR3 nucleotides read TGTGCCACCCCAAAAGACCCTCCCCCTCACTCTGGGGCCAACGTCCTGACTTTC. Translating gives CATPKDPPPHSGANVLTF.

The table lists this clonotype with many counts. The chain recombines TRBV20-1 with TRBJ2-1; no clear D. Germline CDR1 DFQATT, CDR2 SNEGSKA (reference sequence). The ends were cut back, 3 bases at V and 10 bases at J, with 19 bases in the middle. This CDR3 comprises 14 residues. CDR3 sequence reads: CSASYTFTSREQFF. CDR3 nucleotide sequence: TGCAGTGCTAGCTATACGTTCACCTCACGGGAGCAGTTCTTC.

This clonotype was recorded at least ten times. This sequence joins TRBV20-1 and TRBJ2-1; D uncertain. Trimming cost V 1 base and J 0 bases, with 13 bases left between them. The CDR3 covers 16 residues. Germline CDR1 is DFQATT and CDR2 is SNEGSKA (reference sequence). The CDR3 sequence is CSARADKPSSYNEQFF. Written as DNA, the CDR3 is TGCAGTGCTAGAGCCGACAAACCGAGCTCCTACAATGAGCAGTTCTTC.

This clonotype was seen a handful of times. The V call is TRBV20-1, the J call TRBJ2-6; TRBD2 matches 11 bases. The junction had 7 bases not matched to a gene; V was cut back by 6 bases and J by 0 bases. CDR3 length: 17 amino acids. Germline CDR1 reads DFQATT; CDR2 reads SNEGSKA (reference sequence). The CDR3 region is CSATSGSGSSGANVLTF. The CDR3 DNA reads as TGCAGTGCCACTAGCGGGAGTGGAAGCTCTGGGGCCAACGTCCTGACTTTC.

A word on this clonotype: One end of the junction fails to match germline, which may point to a read error. This rearrangement joins TRBV5-4 to TRBJ1-3; 7 nucleotides match TRBD1. CDR3 size: 15 residues. Germline lookup yields CDR1 SGHNT and CDR2 YYREEE (reference sequence). CDR3 DNA: TGTGCGAGCAGCCGACAGGGTACTGCGGGAAACACCATATATTTT. Amino acids: CASSRQGTAGNTIYF.

This clonotype was detected many times. The chain is built from TRBV11-2 and TRBJ2-7; perhaps TRBD2 as D (6 bases). The germline gives CDR1 SGHAT, CDR2 FQNNGV. V lost 5 bases, J lost 1 base, and 24 bases lay in between. The CDR3 runs 18 residues. The CDR3 DNA follows: TGTGCCAGCAGCAAGTTTGGGGGGAGCGCGACGGCTTCCTACGAGCAGTACTTC. It encodes CASSKFGGSATASYEQYF.

This clonotype appeared many times. This chain uses TRBV4-3 with TRBJ2-7; D is perhaps TRBD2 (5 bases). The CDR3 contains 16 residues. Trimming shortened V by 0 bases and J by 4 bases, and 16 bases separated the two germline ends. Germline V gene sequence: CDR1 LGHNA, CDR2 YSLEER. CDR3 amino acids: CASSQDLGSSYYEQYF. The CDR3 DNA is TGCGCCAGCAGCCAAGATCTAGGGAGTTCTTATTACGAGCAGTACTTC.

This clonotype was counted ten times or more. This chain connects TRBV24-1 to TRBJ2-5; TRBD2 aligns across 14 bases. The junction had 4 bases not matched to a gene; V was cut back by 4 bases and J by 4 bases. Germline CDR1 is KGHDR and CDR2 is SFDVKD. The CDR3 has 16 residues. The CDR3 sequence: CATSDTGTSGRETQYF. As DNA, the CDR3 is TGTGCCACCAGTGACACCGGGACTAGCGGGAGAGAGACCCAGTACTTC.

This clonotype was seen at least ten times. The gene calls are TRBV7-8 and TRBJ1-4; D remains ambiguous. The V gene lost 5 bases and the J gene lost 0 bases, with 10 bases spanning the gap. The CDR3 spans 15 residues. Germline-derived CDR1 and CDR2 are SGHVS and FQNEAQ. CDR3 bases: TGTGCCAGCAGCGTCTTCGGTACAACTAATGAAAAACTGTTTTTT. As protein: CASSVFGTTNEKLFF. Complete variable domain (other parts from reference TRBV7-8 and TRBJ1-4): GAGVSQSPRYKVAKRGQDVALRCDPISGHVSLFWYQQALGQGPEFLTYFQNEAQLDKSGLPSDRFFAERPEGSVSTLKIQRTQQEDSAVYLCASSVFGTTNEKLFFGSGTQLSVL.

This clonotype was detected many times. This rearrangement joins TRBV20-1 to TRBJ2-5; D unresolved. The CDR3 is 13 residues long. From germline, CDR1 is DFQATT and CDR2 SNEGSKA (reference sequence). The ends were cut back, 4 bases at V and 7 bases at J, with 16 bases in the middle. In DNA form, the CDR3 reads TGCAGTGCTATTGCTCTCCCCTGGGGGACCCAGTACTTC. It codes for CSAIALPWGTQYF.

This clonotype was recorded at least ten times. The chain's CDR3 is CASSSAGLAADTQYF. In DNA form, the CDR3 reads TGTGCCAGCAGCTCCGCGGGACTAGCGGCAGATACGCAGTATTTT. The chain couples TRBV7-2 to TRBJ2-3, with 11 bases lining up with TRBD2. V lost 4 bases and J lost 4; bases outside the gene matches: 4. The CDR3 contains 15 residues. Per the germline V gene, CDR1 is SGHTA and CDR2 is FQGNSA.

This clonotype turned up a few times. The CDR3 loop reads CASSIWSEQFF. CDR3 bases: TGTGCCAGTAGTATATGGTCTGAGCAGTTCTTC. This chain connects TRBV19 to TRBJ2-1; D not resolved. Germline values: CDR1 LNHDA, CDR2 SQIVND (reference sequence). The CDR3 length is 11 residues. Trimming took off 2 bases at V and 9 bases at J, with 5 bases between the two ends. The whole variable domain, filled in from reference TRBV19 and TRBJ2-1, reads DGGITQSPKYLFRKEGQNVTLSCEQNLNHDAMYWYRQDPGQGLRLIYYSQIVNDFQKGDIAEGYSVSREKKESFPLTVTSAQKNPTAFYLCASSIWSEQFFGPGTRLTVL.

This clonotype appeared many times. The chain employs TRBV5-1 and TRBJ2-3; D may be TRBD1 (5 bases). This CDR3 region has 14 residues. V dropped 0 bases and J dropped 3 bases, with 8 bases sitting between them. Looked up from germline, CDR1 is SGHRS and CDR2 is YFSETQ. CDR3 loop: CASSLGGATDTQYF. CDR3 DNA: TGCGCCAGCAGCTTGGGTGGGGCTACAGATACGCAGTATTTT.

This clonotype was observed a few times. The chain employs TRBV6-5 and TRBJ2-7; 10 bases agree with TRBD1. Trimming cost V 2 bases and J 3 bases; bases outside gene matches: 4. The CDR3 extends over 15 amino acids. Germline V CDR1 and CDR2: MNHEY, SVGAGI. The CDR3 DNA reads as TGTGCCAGCAGTTACCGGGACAGGGGCGTCTACGAGCAGTACTTC. Protein sequence: CASSYRDRGVYEQYF.

This clonotype was picked up many times. The chain is built from TRBV4-1 and TRBJ2-2; no reliable D call. V was trimmed by 0 bases and J by 4 bases, leaving 9 bases between them. The CDR3 sequence is 15 residues long. CDR1 is MGHRA and CDR2 is YSYEKL in the germline V gene. The CDR3 nucleotides read TGCGCCAGCAGCCAAGAGAGAACAATCACCGGGGAGCTGTTTTTT. The encoded protein is CASSQERTITGELFF.

This clonotype was counted many times. The junction shows a germline mismatch at one end, possibly a read error. The J gene is TRBJ1-5, the V gene TRBV7-7; 9 nucleotides align to TRBD1. Per germline, CDR1 SSHAT and CDR2 FNYEAQ (reference sequence). The CDR3 has 16 residues. The CDR3 DNA reads as TGTGCTAGCAGCCTCCGACAGGGGGTAGGAAATCAGCCCCAGCATTTT. Protein sequence: CASSLRQGVGNQPQHF.

This clonotype was counted between two and nine times. The chain couples TRBV30 to TRBJ1-5, with 9 bases fitting TRBD1. V was clipped by 2 bases and J by 7 bases; unmatched bases: 3. The CDR3 contains 13 residues. The germline CDR1 and CDR2 sequences are GTSNPN and SVGIG (reference sequence). CDR3 bases: TGTGCCTGGAGTCGACAGGGGGGCCAGCCCCAGCATTTT. Translation gives CAWSRQGGQPQHF.

This clonotype was observed many times. The chain joins TRBV11-2 to TRBJ2-2; TRBD1 is a possible D gene (6 bases). Germline-derived CDR1 and CDR2 are SGHAT and FQNNGV. The CDR3 has 15 amino acids. V was clipped by 1 base and J by 4 bases, with 10 bases between them. The CDR3 here is CASSLGTGFTGELFF. CDR3 nucleotides: TGTGCCAGCAGCTTAGGTACAGGGTTCACCGGGGAGCTGTTTTTT.

In its sample, this clonotype was seen many times. The chain joins TRBV7-2 to TRBJ2-4, with 9 positions matching TRBD2. The CDR3 is 13 residues long. V lost 7 bases and J lost 9; bases outside the gene matches: 7. From germline, CDR1 is SGHTA and CDR2 FQGNSA. The CDR3 loop reads CASNPSGTGIQYF. The CDR3 coding sequence is TGTGCCAGCAACCCTAGCGGGACTGGCATTCAGTACTTC.

This clonotype was recorded at least ten times. V usage is TRBV15 and J usage is TRBJ2-2; D ambiguous. CDR1 is LNHNV and CDR2 is YYDKDF in the germline V gene (reference sequence). V was shortened by 10 bases and J by 0 bases, with 9 bases between the two germline ends. The length of the CDR3 is 13 residues. CDR3 in amino acids: CAISGTNTGELFF. The CDR3 coding sequence is TGTGCCATAAGTGGTACGAACACCGGGGAGCTGTTTTTT.